This TCR beta chain emerged from a study of T cell repertoires in cytomegalovirus infection. Study overall: The authors relied on CMV epitopes, both recently identified HLA-C-restricted and well-studied HLA-B-restricted. TCR beta signatures that were public indicated CMV infection and matching HLA type.

Overall study findings and caveats: The response measured ex vivo was dominated by TCR beta clonotypes (HLA-C-restricted and CMV-specific). Identification of carriers of CMV plus the relevant HLA was achieved through cumulative public TCR beta family frequency.

The length of the CDR3 is 15 residues. Germline V CDR1 and CDR2: LGHDT, YNNKEL (reference sequence). V gave up 1 base and J gave up 2 bases, with 10 bases separating them. Each CDR3 protein is one row after TCRdb ran MiXCR on the reads. The sample holds about 900,000 distinct CDR3 sequences; approximately 31% are singletons and the top ten take roughly 13%. As to this clonotype: Its specificity is unknown.

The sequenced sample was cultured CD8+ T cells from PBMCs, obtained from culture after CMV antigen stimulation. The chain links TRBV3-1 to TRBJ2-3; perhaps TRBD1 as D (5 bases). The clonotype comes from a human donor in good health (CMV status not recorded). Some clones in this sample may be carry-over from other donors' samples. The CDR3 coding sequence is TGTGCCAGCAGCCAAGGTAGTGGGGCCACAGATACGCAGTATTTT. Its protein is CASSQGSGATDTQYF.